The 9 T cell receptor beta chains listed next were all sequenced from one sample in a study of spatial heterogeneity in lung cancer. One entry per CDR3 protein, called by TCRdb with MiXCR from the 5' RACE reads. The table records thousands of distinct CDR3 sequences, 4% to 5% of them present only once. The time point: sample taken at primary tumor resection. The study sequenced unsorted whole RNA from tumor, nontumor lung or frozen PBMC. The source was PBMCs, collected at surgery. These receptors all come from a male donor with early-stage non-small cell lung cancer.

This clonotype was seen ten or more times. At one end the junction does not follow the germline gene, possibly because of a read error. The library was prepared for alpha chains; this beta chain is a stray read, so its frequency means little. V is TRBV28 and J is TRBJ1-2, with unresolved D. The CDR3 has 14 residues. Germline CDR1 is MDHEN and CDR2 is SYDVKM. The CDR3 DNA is TGTGCCAGCAGTTTACCTTCGATGAGCAGGCCGGTCCTATTC. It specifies CASSLPSMSRPVLF.

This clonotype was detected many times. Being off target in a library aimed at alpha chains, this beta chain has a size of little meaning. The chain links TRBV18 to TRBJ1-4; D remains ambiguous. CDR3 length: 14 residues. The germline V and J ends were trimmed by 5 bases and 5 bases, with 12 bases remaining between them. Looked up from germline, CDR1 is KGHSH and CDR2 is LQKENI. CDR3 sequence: CASSATSENEKLFF. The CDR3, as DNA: TGTGCCAGCTCAGCAACATCGGAAAATGAAAAACTGTTTTTT.

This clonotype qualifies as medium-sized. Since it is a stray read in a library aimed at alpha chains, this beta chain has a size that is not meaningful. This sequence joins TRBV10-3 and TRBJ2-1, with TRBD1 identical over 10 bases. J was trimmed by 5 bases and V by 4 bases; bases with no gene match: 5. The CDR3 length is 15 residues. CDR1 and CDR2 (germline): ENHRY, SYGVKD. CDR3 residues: CAISVSGQGNNEQFF. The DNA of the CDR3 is TGTGCCATCAGTGTTTCGGGACAGGGGAACAATGAGCAGTTCTTC.

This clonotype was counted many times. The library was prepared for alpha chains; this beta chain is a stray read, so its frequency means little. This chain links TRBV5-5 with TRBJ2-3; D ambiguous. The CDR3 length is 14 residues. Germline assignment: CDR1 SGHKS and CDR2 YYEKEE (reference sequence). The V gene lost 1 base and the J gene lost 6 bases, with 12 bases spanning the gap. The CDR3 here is CASSLSGTKDTQYF. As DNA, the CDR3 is TGTGCCAGCAGCTTGTCCGGCACCAAGGATACGCAGTATTTT.

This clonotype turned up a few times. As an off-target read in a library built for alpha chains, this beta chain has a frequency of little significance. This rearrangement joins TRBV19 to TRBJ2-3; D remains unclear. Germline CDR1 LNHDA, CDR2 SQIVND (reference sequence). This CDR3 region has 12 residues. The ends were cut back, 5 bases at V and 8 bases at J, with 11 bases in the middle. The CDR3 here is CASSPSGATQYF. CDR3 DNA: TGTGCCAGTAGTCCGTCGGGCGCTACGCAGTATTTT. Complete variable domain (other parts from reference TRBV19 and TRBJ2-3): DGGITQSPKYLFRKEGQNVTLSCEQNLNHDAMYWYRQDPGQGLRLIYYSQIVNDFQKGDIAEGYSVSREKKESFPLTVTSAQKNPTAFYLCASSPSGATQYFGPGTRLTVL.

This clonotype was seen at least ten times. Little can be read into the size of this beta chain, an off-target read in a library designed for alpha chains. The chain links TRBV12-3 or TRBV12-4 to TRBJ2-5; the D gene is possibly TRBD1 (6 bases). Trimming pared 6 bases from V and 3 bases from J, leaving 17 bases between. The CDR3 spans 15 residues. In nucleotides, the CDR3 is TGTGCCAGCAGATTTACAGGGAAGAGGGAAGAGACCCAGTACTTC. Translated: CASRFTGKREETQYF.

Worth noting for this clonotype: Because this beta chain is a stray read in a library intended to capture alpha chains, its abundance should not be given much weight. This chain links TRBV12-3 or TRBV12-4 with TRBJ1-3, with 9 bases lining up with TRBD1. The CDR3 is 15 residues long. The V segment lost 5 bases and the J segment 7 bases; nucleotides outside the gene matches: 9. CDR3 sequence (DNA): TGTGCCAGCAGTCATGTACAGGGGGCGCGGAACACCATATATTTT. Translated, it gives CASSHVQGARNTIYF.

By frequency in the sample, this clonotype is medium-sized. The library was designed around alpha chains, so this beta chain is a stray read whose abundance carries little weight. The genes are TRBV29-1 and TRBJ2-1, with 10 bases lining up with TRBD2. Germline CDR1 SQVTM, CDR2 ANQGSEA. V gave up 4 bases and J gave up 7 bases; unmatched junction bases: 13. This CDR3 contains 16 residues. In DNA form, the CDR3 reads TGCAGCGTTGTTGGTCAAGCGGGGGGGCGAAGGAATGAGCAGTTCTTC. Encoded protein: CSVVGQAGGRRNEQFF.

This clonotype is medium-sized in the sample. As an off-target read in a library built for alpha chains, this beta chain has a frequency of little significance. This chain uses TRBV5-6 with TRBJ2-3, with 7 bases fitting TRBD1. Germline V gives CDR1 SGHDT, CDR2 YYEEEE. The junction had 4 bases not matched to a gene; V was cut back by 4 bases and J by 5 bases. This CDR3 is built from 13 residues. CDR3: CASSLRQGDTQYF. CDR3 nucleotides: TGTGCCAGCAGCCTCAGACAGGGAGATACGCAGTATTTT.